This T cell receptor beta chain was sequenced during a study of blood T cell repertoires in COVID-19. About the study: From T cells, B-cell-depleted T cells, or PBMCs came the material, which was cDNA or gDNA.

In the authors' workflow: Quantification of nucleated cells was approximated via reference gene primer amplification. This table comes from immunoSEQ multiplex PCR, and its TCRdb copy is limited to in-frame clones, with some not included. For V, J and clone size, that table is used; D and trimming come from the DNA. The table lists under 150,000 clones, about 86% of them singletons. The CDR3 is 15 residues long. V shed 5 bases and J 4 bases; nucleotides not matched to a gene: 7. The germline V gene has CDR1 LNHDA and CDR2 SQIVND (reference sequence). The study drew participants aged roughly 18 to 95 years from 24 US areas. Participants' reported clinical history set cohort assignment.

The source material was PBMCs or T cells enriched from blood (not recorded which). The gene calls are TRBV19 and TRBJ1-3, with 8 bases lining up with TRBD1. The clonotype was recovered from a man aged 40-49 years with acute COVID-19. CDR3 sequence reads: CASSATGEAGNTIYF. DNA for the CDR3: TGTGCCAGTAGTGCGACAGGGGAAGCCGGAAACACCATATATTTT.